This TCR beta chain comes out of a study of cytomegalovirus exposure and HLA in healthy donors. Concerning this clone itself: What it recognizes is unknown.

The primer mix had 60 Vbeta and 13 Jbeta primers. Assay: immunoSEQ multiplex PCR; the TCRdb copy retains only in-frame clones and omits some. The sample table includes tens of thousands of clones. The CDR3 runs to 16 residues. The V segment lost 0 bases and the J segment 4 bases; nucleotides outside the gene matches: 4. Germline CDR1 is SGHRS and CDR2 is YFSETQ. Study-wide points: Most TCR sequences showed up rarely, but some public TCRs showed up in many donors. Reports described diagnosis of cytomegalovirus status by the classifier as highly specific and sensitive. Specificity of three CMV-associated chains for CMV antigens was verified in vitro.

V and J are TRBV5-1 and TRBJ1-3, with 10 bases fitting TRBD1. The sequenced material came from PBMCs. The receptor's source is a young woman in good health and CMV-seronegative. This CDR3 is CASSLADRGPGNTIYF. The CDR3 DNA is TGCGCCAGCAGCTTGGCCGACAGGGGGCCCGGAAACACCATATATTTT.